This T cell receptor beta chain was recovered during a study of early T cells in non-severe SARS-CoV-2 infection. Background on the study: Unsorted whole-blood RNA was sequenced in bulk, leaving chains unpaired.

The length of the CDR3 is 11 residues. Trimming shortened V by 7 bases and J by 9 bases, and 12 bases separated the two germline ends. Looked up from germline, CDR1 is MNHNS and CDR2 is SASEGT. TCRdb re-called the 5' RACE reads with MiXCR, one entry per CDR3 protein. Counted here are tens of thousands of distinct CDR3 sequences, around 12% occurring once; the ten biggest clones make up about 1%. The sample consisted of whole blood, taken at baseline. The genes are TRBV6-1 and TRBJ1-1, with D uncertain. This sequence originates from an adult who was a healthcare worker with PCR-confirmed SARS-CoV-2 infection or an uninfected control (not recorded which). The donor label of this sample is uncertain. DNA of the CDR3: TGTGCCAGCACGATGGGAAACCAAGCTTTCTTT. Its protein product is CASTMGNQAFF.